This is a list of T cell receptor beta chains from one sample in a study of blood T cell repertoires in COVID-19. The method was immunoSEQ multiplex PCR; TCRdb's version includes in-frame clones alone and lacks a portion of them. Counted here are about 260,000 clones, around 87% occurring once; the ten biggest clones make up approximately 4%. Material: peripheral blood. Receptors originate from a man aged 18 to 30 with active or convalescent COVID-19. Each CDR3 is given with its conserved first and last residue. The D gene is left open where the match is weak. The size entry is marked missing in some rows and otherwise reads once, few, many or a size class.

d_call: TRBD1; v_call: TRBV4-1; j_call: TRBJ2-3; clone_size: -; cdr3_aa: CASRKTGGKDTQYF; cdr3_nt: TGCGCCAGCCGAAAGACAGGGGGCAAAGATACGCAGTATTTT
d_call: -; v_call: TRBV19; j_call: TRBJ1-5; clone_size: -; cdr3_aa: CASNEPSYRGPQHF; cdr3_nt: TGTGCCAGTAACGAGCCCTCCTATCGGGGGCCCCAGCATTTT
d_call: -; v_call: TRBV11-3; j_call: TRBJ2-5; clone_size: -; cdr3_aa: CASSLGNRVKGETQYF; cdr3_nt: TGTGCCAGCAGCTTAGGGAACAGGGTCAAGGGAGAGACCCAGTACTTC
d_call: -; v_call: TRBV12-3/TRBV12-4; j_call: TRBJ1-5; clone_size: -; cdr3_aa: CASSLEESQPQHF; cdr3_nt: TGTGCCAGCAGTTTAGAAGAGAGTCAGCCCCAGCATTTT
d_call: TRBD2; v_call: TRBV4-1; j_call: TRBJ2-5; clone_size: -; cdr3_aa: CASSQSRTSGGHEETQYF; cdr3_nt: TGCGCCAGCAGCCAATCACGGACTAGCGGGGGCCACGAAGAGACCCAGTACTTC
d_call: -; v_call: TRBV5-6; j_call: TRBJ2-7; clone_size: -; cdr3_aa: CASSLRTDYEQYF; cdr3_nt: TGTGCCAGCAGCTTGAGGACAGACTACGAGCAGTACTTC
d_call: TRBD2; v_call: TRBV15; j_call: TRBJ2-1; clone_size: -; cdr3_aa: CATSRSLAGEGNEQFF; cdr3_nt: TGTGCCACCAGCAGAAGCTTAGCGGGAGAAGGCAATGAGCAGTTCTTC
d_call: -; v_call: TRBV19; j_call: TRBJ1-3; clone_size: -; cdr3_aa: CASSIDRVTGNTIYF; cdr3_nt: TGTGCCAGTAGTATAGACCGGGTTACTGGAAACACCATATATTTT
d_call: -; v_call: TRBV27; j_call: TRBJ1-1; clone_size: -; cdr3_aa: CASSFPGGHTEAFF; cdr3_nt: TGTGCCAGCAGTTTCCCCGGGGGGCACACTGAAGCTTTCTTT
d_call: -; v_call: TRBV27; j_call: TRBJ1-5; clone_size: -; cdr3_aa: CASSSRDNSNQPQHF; cdr3_nt: TGTGCCAGCAGTTCACGGGACAATAGCAATCAGCCCCAGCATTTT
d_call: -; v_call: TRBV7-9; j_call: TRBJ1-2; clone_size: -; cdr3_aa: CASSLESENYGYTF; cdr3_nt: TGTGCCAGCAGCTTAGAAAGCGAAAACTATGGCTACACCTTC
d_call: TRBD2; v_call: TRBV9; j_call: TRBJ2-3; clone_size: few; cdr3_aa: CASSGDRTSGDTDTQYF; cdr3_nt: TGTGCCAGCAGCGGAGACCGGACTAGCGGGGACACAGATACGCAGTATTTT
d_call: -; v_call: TRBV30; j_call: TRBJ2-7; clone_size: -; cdr3_aa: CAWSAGYEQYF; cdr3_nt: TGTGCCTGGAGTGCAGGCTACGAGCAGTACTTC
d_call: TRBD1; v_call: TRBV7-9; j_call: TRBJ1-1; clone_size: -; cdr3_aa: CASSADRGRGEAFF; cdr3_nt: TGTGCCAGCAGCGCCGACAGGGGGCGGGGTGAAGCTTTCTTT
d_call: TRBD1; v_call: TRBV19; j_call: TRBJ1-5; clone_size: -; cdr3_aa: CASSWTGESNQPQHF; cdr3_nt: TGTGCCAGTAGTTGGACAGGGGAAAGCAATCAGCCCCAGCATTTT
d_call: -; v_call: TRBV5-1; j_call: TRBJ2-3; clone_size: -; cdr3_aa: CASVAEASTDTQYF; cdr3_nt: TGCGCCAGCGTCGCGGAGGCTAGCACAGATACGCAGTATTTT
d_call: -; v_call: TRBV7-6; j_call: TRBJ2-5; clone_size: -; cdr3_aa: CASSLALTGTTQETQYF; cdr3_nt: TGTGCCAGCAGCTTAGCGCTGACGGGGACAACACAAGAGACCCAGTACTTC
d_call: -; v_call: TRBV3-1/TRBV3-2; j_call: TRBJ2-7; clone_size: -; cdr3_aa: CASSPTRALGHEQYF; cdr3_nt: TGTGCCAGCAGCCCGACGAGGGCCTTAGGCCACGAGCAGTACTTC
d_call: -; v_call: TRBV2; j_call: TRBJ2-2; clone_size: -; cdr3_aa: CASSGMEGPQARTGELFF; cdr3_nt: TGTGCCAGCAGTGGTATGGAGGGACCTCAGGCTCGCACCGGGGAGCTGTTTTTT
d_call: TRBD1; v_call: TRBV28; j_call: TRBJ1-5; clone_size: once; cdr3_aa: CASSPPQGQGGQPQHF; cdr3_nt: TGTGCCAGCAGTCCGCCTCAAGGACAGGGCGGTCAGCCCCAGCATTTT
d_call: -; v_call: TRBV7-9; j_call: TRBJ1-1; clone_size: -; cdr3_aa: CAAGKMNTEAFF; cdr3_nt: TGTGCCGCCGGGAAAATGAACACTGAAGCTTTCTTT
d_call: -; v_call: TRBV2; j_call: TRBJ2-6; clone_size: -; cdr3_aa: CASTYDGANVLTF; cdr3_nt: TGTGCCAGCACCTATGATGGGGCCAACGTCCTGACTTTC
d_call: TRBD1; v_call: TRBV30; j_call: TRBJ2-2; clone_size: few; cdr3_aa: CASRGQGAFRELFF; cdr3_nt: TGTGCCTCACGCGGACAGGGTGCATTTCGGGAGCTGTTTTTT
d_call: -; v_call: TRBV18; j_call: TRBJ2-7; clone_size: -; cdr3_aa: CASSPPLRGAGYEQYF; cdr3_nt: TGTGCCAGCTCACCACCGCTCAGGGGGGCAGGGTACGAGCAGTACTTC
d_call: TRBD1; v_call: TRBV20-1; j_call: TRBJ1-2; clone_size: -; cdr3_aa: CSARQGYGYTF; cdr3_nt: TGCAGTGCCAGACAGGGGTATGGCTACACCTTC
d_call: -; v_call: TRBV13; j_call: TRBJ2-3; clone_size: -; cdr3_aa: CASSRKASTDTQYF; cdr3_nt: TGTGCCAGCAGCCGAAAAGCTAGCACAGATACGCAGTATTTT
d_call: TRBD1; v_call: TRBV7-3; j_call: TRBJ1-4; clone_size: once; cdr3_aa: CASSWDSGGVEEKLFF; cdr3_nt: TGTGCCAGCAGCTGGGACTCAGGGGGCGTAGAGGAAAAACTGTTTTTT
d_call: TRBD2; v_call: TRBV5-1; j_call: TRBJ2-5; clone_size: -; cdr3_aa: CASSTGGNKETQYF; cdr3_nt: TGCGCCAGCAGTACGGGGGGGAATAAAGAGACCCAGTACTTC
d_call: -; v_call: TRBV7-6; j_call: TRBJ2-7; clone_size: -; cdr3_aa: CASSPGSSLSYEQYF; cdr3_nt: TGTGCCAGCAGCCCAGGATCGAGTTTGTCCTACGAGCAGTACTTC
d_call: -; v_call: TRBV12-3/TRBV12-4; j_call: TRBJ2-2; clone_size: -; cdr3_aa: CASSFSGSGELFF; cdr3_nt: TGTGCCAGCAGTTTTTCAGGGTCCGGGGAGCTGTTTTTT
d_call: -; v_call: TRBV19; j_call: TRBJ1-5; clone_size: -; cdr3_aa: CASSISGMGQPQHF; cdr3_nt: TGTGCCAGTAGTATATCAGGGATGGGTCAGCCCCAGCATTTT
d_call: -; v_call: TRBV3-1/TRBV3-2; j_call: TRBJ1-1; clone_size: -; cdr3_aa: CASSQEPGGTEAFF; cdr3_nt: TGTGCCAGCAGCCAAGAACCCGGAGGGACTGAAGCTTTCTTT
d_call: -; v_call: TRBV7-9; j_call: TRBJ2-7; clone_size: -; cdr3_aa: CASSLGAEQYF; cdr3_nt: TGTGCCAGCAGCTTAGGGGCGGAGCAGTACTTC
d_call: -; v_call: TRBV11-2; j_call: TRBJ1-5; clone_size: few; cdr3_aa: CASSLQNNQPQHF; cdr3_nt: TGTGCCAGCAGCTTACAAAACAATCAGCCCCAGCATTTT
d_call: TRBD1; v_call: TRBV11-2; j_call: TRBJ2-7; clone_size: -; cdr3_aa: CASSLGQSSYEQYF; cdr3_nt: TGTGCCAGCAGCTTGGGACAGAGCTCCTACGAGCAGTACTTC
d_call: -; v_call: TRBV7-9; j_call: TRBJ1-1; clone_size: -; cdr3_aa: CASSSRQGTEAFF; cdr3_nt: TGTGCCAGCAGCTCCCGTCAGGGAACTGAAGCTTTCTTT
d_call: -; v_call: TRBV19; j_call: TRBJ1-5; clone_size: -; cdr3_aa: CASSDRLNQPQHF; cdr3_nt: TGTGCCAGTAGCGACCGACTCAATCAGCCCCAGCATTTT
d_call: -; v_call: TRBV12-3/TRBV12-4; j_call: TRBJ2-7; clone_size: -; cdr3_aa: CASSPSSYEQYF; cdr3_nt: TGTGCCAGCAGCCCTAGCTCCTACGAGCAGTACTTC
d_call: -; v_call: TRBV27; j_call: TRBJ1-1; clone_size: -; cdr3_aa: CASSLGAETEAFF; cdr3_nt: TGTGCCAGCAGTTTAGGGGCCGAAACTGAAGCTTTCTTT
d_call: TRBD1; v_call: TRBV7-6; j_call: TRBJ1-3; clone_size: -; cdr3_aa: CASTRERSTWTGSGNTIYF; cdr3_nt: TGTGCCAGCACCCGGGAGCGGTCTACCTGGACAGGGTCTGGAAACACCATATATTTT
d_call: TRBD1; v_call: TRBV24-1; j_call: TRBJ1-5; clone_size: -; cdr3_aa: CATSDTPPGQVTNQPQHF; cdr3_nt: TGTGCCACCAGTGATACTCCCCCGGGACAGGTCACGAATCAGCCCCAGCATTTT
d_call: -; v_call: TRBV4-1; j_call: TRBJ1-5; clone_size: -; cdr3_aa: CASSPLQNSNQPQHF; cdr3_nt: TGCGCCAGCAGCCCTTTACAGAATAGCAATCAGCCCCAGCATTTT
d_call: TRBD1; v_call: TRBV11-3; j_call: TRBJ1-2; clone_size: -; cdr3_aa: CASSSGTGEGYTF; cdr3_nt: TGTGCCAGCAGCTCCGGGACAGGGGAAGGCTACACCTTC
d_call: -; v_call: TRBV6-5; j_call: TRBJ1-2; clone_size: -; cdr3_aa: CASSYLGQRYGYTF; cdr3_nt: TGTGCCAGCAGTTACTTAGGACAGCGGTATGGCTACACCTTC
d_call: TRBD2; v_call: TRBV19; j_call: TRBJ2-7; clone_size: -; cdr3_aa: CATRVAGAYEQYF; cdr3_nt: TGTGCCACCCGAGTAGCGGGAGCCTACGAGCAGTACTTC
d_call: -; v_call: TRBV27; j_call: TRBJ1-1; clone_size: -; cdr3_aa: CASSLEGLNTEAFF; cdr3_nt: TGTGCCAGCAGTTTAGAGGGCTTGAACACTGAAGCTTTCTTT
d_call: -; v_call: TRBV27; j_call: TRBJ2-2; clone_size: -; cdr3_aa: CASSSGLITAGELFF; cdr3_nt: TGTGCCAGCAGTTCTGGACTCATTACGGCCGGGGAGCTGTTTTTT
d_call: -; v_call: TRBV6-5; j_call: TRBJ1-5; clone_size: -; cdr3_aa: CASSYSFQGQPQHF; cdr3_nt: TGTGCCAGCAGTTACTCGTTTCAGGGGCAGCCCCAGCATTTT
d_call: TRBD1; v_call: TRBV5-1; j_call: TRBJ2-5; clone_size: -; cdr3_aa: CASSFNTGGQETQYF; cdr3_nt: TGCGCCAGCAGCTTCAATACAGGGGGACAAGAGACCCAGTACTTC
d_call: -; v_call: TRBV30; j_call: TRBJ1-6; clone_size: -; cdr3_aa: CAWSLGGSNSPLHF; cdr3_nt: TGTGCCTGGAGCCTGGGGGGTAGTAATTCACCCCTCCACTTT
d_call: TRBD2; v_call: TRBV11-2; j_call: TRBJ2-7; clone_size: -; cdr3_aa: CASSLGSGRIVYEQYF; cdr3_nt: TGTGCCAGCAGCTTAGGTAGCGGGAGGATTGTCTACGAGCAGTACTTC
d_call: -; v_call: TRBV21-1; j_call: TRBJ2-7; clone_size: once; cdr3_aa: CASSTRDRGRPYEQYF; cdr3_nt: TGTGCCAGCAGCACCCGGGACAGGGGGCGACCCTACGAGCAGTACTTC
d_call: -; v_call: TRBV7-2; j_call: TRBJ1-2; clone_size: once; cdr3_aa: CASSPDGGEGRGYTF; cdr3_nt: TGTGCCAGCAGCCCCGACGGTGGGGAGGGAAGGGGCTACACCTTC
d_call: -; v_call: TRBV7-2; j_call: TRBJ1-5; clone_size: -; cdr3_aa: CASSLRSSGNQPQHF; cdr3_nt: TGTGCCAGCAGCTTAAGATCCAGCGGCAATCAGCCCCAGCATTTT